A selection of T cell receptor beta chains follows, all from one sample in a study of cytomegalovirus exposure and HLA in healthy donors. The data were produced by immunoSEQ multiplex PCR, yet TCRdb's version contains in-frame clones alone and is incomplete. The table lists about 170,000 clones, approximately 73% of them singletons. Sequencing was done on a sample of PBMCs. Every receptor here comes from a woman under 30 in good health and CMV-seropositive. Each CDR3 is given with its conserved first and last residue. D genes are given only for firm matches. Only some rows state a clone size, as once, few, many or a class for expanded clones.

J gene,clone size,D gene,V gene,CDR3 protein,CDR3 DNA
TRBJ2-5,.,.,TRBV7-7,CASSFSGNQETQYF,TGTGCTAGCAGCTTTTCGGGGAACCAAGAGACCCAGTACTTC
TRBJ1-4,.,.,TRBV18,CASSPEVDEKLFF,TGTGCCAGCTCACCGGAGGTGGATGAAAAACTGTTTTTT
TRBJ2-3,.,.,TRBV11-1,CASGETLGDTQYF,TGTGCCAGCGGGGAGACTCTGGGAGATACGCAGTATTTT
TRBJ2-3,.,.,TRBV2,CASRGGTQYF,TGTGCCAGCAGGGGGGGTACGCAGTATTTT
TRBJ2-1,.,.,TRBV5-6,CASSVASSYNEQFF,TGTGCCAGCTCTGTAGCGAGCTCCTACAATGAGCAGTTCTTC
TRBJ2-6,.,.,TRBV23-1,CASSIILEGANVLTF,TGCGCCAGCAGTATCATCCTTGAGGGGGCCAACGTCCTGACTTTC
TRBJ2-3,few,TRBD2,TRBV18,CASSESSGSTDTQYF,TGTGCCAGCTCAGAGTCTAGCGGTAGCACAGATACGCAGTATTTT
TRBJ1-2,.,.,TRBV14,CASSQEVVRGYTF,TGTGCCAGCAGCCAAGAGGTGGTGCGGGGCTACACCTTC
TRBJ1-1,few,TRBD1,TRBV5-1,CASSLWGTGSREAFF,TGCGCCAGCAGCCTGTGGGGGACAGGGAGTCGTGAAGCTTTCTTT
TRBJ1-2,.,.,TRBV9,CASSVESRLAYGYTF,TGTGCCAGCAGCGTAGAATCCAGGTTGGCCTATGGCTACACCTTC